The 23 T cell receptor beta chains below all came from one sample that was sequenced in a study of shared clonotypes between healthy human individuals (dated by TCRdb to between 2020 and 2021). Library method: the immunoSEQ multiplex PCR assay. Not all clones reach the TCRdb copy of this immuneACCESS table, which keeps in-frame sequences only. Checked studies attribute under half of the gap to unresolved V genes and leave the rest unexplained. This sample holds approximately 2.4 million clones; approximately 96% were observed only once. About 0.13% of the sample rests with the top ten. Sequenced input: naive CD4+ T cells sorted from blood. Reading the label with the study, this specimen's cell subset or site is: CD45RA+ positively selected. The origin of the receptors is a man aged 18-30 years in good health.

The chain carries TRBV11-1 and TRBJ1-6, with 8 bases identical to TRBD1. This CDR3 is built from 15 residues. Trimming removed 2 bases from V and 6 bases from J; junction bases left unmatched: 3. Germline CDR1 SGHAT, CDR2 FQDESV (reference sequence). CDR3 amino acids: CASSLNRGFNSPLHF. CDR3 DNA sequence: TGTGCCAGCAGCTTAAACAGGGGGTTTAATTCACCCCTCCACTTT.

The chain links TRBV28 to TRBJ2-5, with no clear D. CDR1 is MDHEN and CDR2 is SYDVKM in the germline V gene. The ends were cut back, 5 bases at V and 4 bases at J, with 17 bases in the middle. This CDR3 comprises 15 residues. CDR3 residues: CASSPGLGIGETQYF. The CDR3, as DNA: TGTGCCAGCAGTCCCGGGCTGGGGATAGGAGAGACCCAGTACTTC.

The V call is TRBV19, the J call TRBJ1-6, with D maybe TRBD1 (5 bases). Trimming removed 5 bases from V and 11 bases from J, with 10 bases in between. The CDR3 has 12 residues. Germline V gives CDR1 LNHDA, CDR2 SQIVND (reference sequence). CDR3 sequence reads: CASSGGVTPLHF. CDR3 nucleotide sequence: TGTGCCAGTAGTGGAGGGGTTACACCCCTCCACTTT.

The chain combines TRBV6-6 with TRBJ1-5; no clear D gene. Between the trimmed V and J ends, which lost 2 bases and 5 bases, there was a span of 7 bases. The CDR3 is 13 amino acids. Looked up from germline, CDR1 is MNHNY and CDR2 is SVGAGI (reference sequence). The CDR3 DNA sequence: TGTGCCAGCAGTTACGGTGAAGATCAGCCCCAGCATTTT. Residues: CASSYGEDQPQHF.

About this clone: This sample includes further DNA sequences coding for the same CDR3. This chain connects TRBV15 to TRBJ2-3; no reliable D call. Trimming removed 0 bases from V and 3 bases from J, with 4 bases in between. CDR3 size: 13 residues. The germline V gene encodes CDR1 LNHNV and CDR2 YYDKDF (reference sequence). In DNA, the CDR3 is TGTGCCACCAGCAGAGATGTGACAGATACGCAGTATTTT. Protein product: CATSRDVTDTQYF. Full variable domain (remainder filled in from reference TRBV15 and TRBJ2-3): DAMVIQNPRYQVTQFGKPVTLSCSQTLNHNVMYWYQQKSSQAPKLLFHYYDKDFNNEADTPDNFQSRRPNTSFCFLDIRSPGLGDTAMYLCATSRDVTDTQYFGPGTRLTVL.

This chain's CDR3 is CASSAIPGNTIYF. CDR3 DNA: TGTGCCAGCAGTGCAATCCCTGGAAACACCATATATTTT. The J gene is TRBJ1-3, the V gene TRBV2; no definite D call. CDR1 is SNHLY, CDR2 FYNNEI, per germline. The CDR3 totals 13 residues. The germline V and J ends were trimmed by 4 bases and 2 bases, with 6 bases remaining between them.

This chain connects TRBV11-3 to TRBJ2-1, with D maybe TRBD2 (6 bases). CDR3 size: 15 residues. Germline CDR1 and CDR2: SGHNT and YENEEA. Trimming removed 5 bases at V and 4 bases at J, with 15 bases between. The CDR3 DNA sequence: TGTGCCAGCAGCCGGGACTCTACAGATTACAATGAGCAGTTCTTC. Its translation is CASSRDSTDYNEQFF. Full variable domain (outside the CDR3, taken from reference TRBV11-3 and TRBJ2-1): EAGVVQSPRYKIIEKKQPVAFWCNPISGHNTLYWYLQNLGQGPELLIRYENEEAVDDSQLPKDRFSAERLKGVDSTLKIQPAELGDSAVYLCASSRDSTDYNEQFFGPGTRLTVL.

The gene calls are TRBV7-2 and TRBJ2-7; D gene unclear. V dropped 5 bases and J dropped 7 bases, with 21 bases sitting between them. This CDR3 region has 15 residues. Germline V gives CDR1 SGHTA, CDR2 FQGNSA. This CDR3 is CASSPPPLGAREQYF. The DNA of the CDR3 is TGTGCCAGCAGCCCACCCCCCCTCGGCGCTAGAGAGCAGTACTTC.

The chain recombines TRBV7-9 with TRBJ1-4; D perhaps matches TRBD1 (5 bases). The CDR3 has 15 residues. Germline-derived CDR1 and CDR2 are SEHNR and FQNEAQ (reference sequence). V was clipped by 1 base and J by 6 bases, with 12 bases between them. CDR3 residues: CASSLVGGSDEKLFF. CDR3 nucleotides: TGTGCCAGCAGCTTAGTCGGGGGATCTGATGAAAAACTGTTTTTT.

This sequence joins TRBV5-3 and TRBJ2-1, with TRBD2 matching 8 bases. TRBV5-3 is an open reading frame whose function is uncertain. The length of the CDR3 is 16 residues. The junction had 12 bases not matched to a gene; V was cut back by 6 bases and J by 4 bases. The CDR3: CARTPPAGERYNEQFF. Here the CDR3 DNA reads TGTGCCAGAACCCCCCCAGCGGGAGAAAGGTACAATGAGCAGTTCTTC.

This chain joins TRBV9 and TRBJ2-5, with D unresolved. Germline V lookup: CDR1 SGDLS, CDR2 YYNGEE. The CDR3 has 14 residues. The V end lost 0 bases, the J end lost 3 bases, and 9 bases lay between the germline ends. CDR3 sequence reads: CASSVALIKETQYF. The CDR3 DNA reads TGTGCCAGCAGCGTAGCTCTAATCAAAGAGACCCAGTACTTC.

The V gene is TRBV11-2, the J gene TRBJ2-7, with D perhaps matching TRBD1 or TRBD2 (6 bases each). The CDR3 has 15 residues. Trimming removed 4 bases at V and 1 base at J, with 14 bases between. Germline CDR1 reads SGHAT; CDR2 reads FQNNGV. For the CDR3, the DNA is TGTGCCAGCAGCTCCCCGGAGGGACATTCCTACGAGCAGTACTTC. Translating it yields CASSSPEGHSYEQYF.

This clone showed up just once. The chain joins TRBV6-6 to TRBJ2-7; the D gene is possibly TRBD1 (5 bases). Germline V gene data show CDR1 as MNHNY and CDR2 as SVGAGI (reference sequence). This CDR3 has 15 amino acids. The V end was cut by 2 bases, the J end by 0 bases, with 11 bases between. CDR3 in amino acids: CASSYRQSSSYEQYF. As DNA, the CDR3 is TGTGCCAGCAGTTACAGACAGTCAAGCTCCTACGAGCAGTACTTC.

This clone was counted between two and nine times. Different DNA sequences within this sample yield the same CDR3. J is TRBJ1-2 and V is TRBV6-4, with D possibly matching TRBD1 (5 bases). CDR1 MRHNA and CDR2 SNTAGT come from the germline V gene. V shed 0 bases and J shed 4 bases, with 6 bases lying between them. The CDR3 covers 13 residues. The chain's CDR3 is CASSDSGGYGYTF. CDR3 bases: TGTGCCAGCAGTGACTCGGGGGGCTATGGCTACACCTTC.

The chain uses TRBV28 and TRBJ1-1; D unclear. This CDR3 is 14 amino acids long. V was trimmed by 3 bases and J by 0 bases, leaving 8 bases between them. Germline loops: CDR1 MDHEN, CDR2 SYDVKM. In DNA form, the CDR3 reads TGTGCCAGCAGTTTCAACGGCTTGAACACTGAAGCTTTCTTT. This encodes CASSFNGLNTEAFF. Together with reference TRBV28 and TRBJ1-1, the CDR3 gives the full variable domain: DVKVTQSSRYLVKRTGEKVFLECVQDMDHENMFWYRQDPGLGLRLIYFSYDVKMKEKGDIPEGYSVSREKKERFSLILESASTNQTSMYLCASSFNGLNTEAFFGQGTRLTVV.

V is TRBV12-5 and J is TRBJ2-5, with D maybe TRBD2 (5 bases). V gave up 9 bases and J gave up 5 bases, with 19 bases separating them. This CDR3 comprises 14 residues. In germline, CDR1 is LGHNT, CDR2 FRNRAP. CDR3 in DNA: TGTGCTAGCCAATTTGGGGAGTATCGGGAGACCCAGTACTTC. The encoded protein is CASQFGEYRETQYF.

A note on this clone: Other DNA sequences in the same sample also yield this CDR3. The chain joins TRBV5-1 to TRBJ1-4, with 8 bases that match TRBD1. This CDR3 has 14 residues. The germline V gene encodes CDR1 SGHRS and CDR2 YFSETQ. J lost 8 bases, V lost 4 bases, and 7 bases had no gene match. The CDR3 region is CASSPGQGGEKLFF. The DNA of the CDR3 is TGCGCCAGCAGCCCCGGACAGGGCGGCGAAAAACTGTTTTTT.

This chain links TRBV7-2 with TRBJ1-2; the match to TRBD1 covers 11 bases. The CDR3 runs 14 residues. Germline V CDR1 and CDR2: SGHTA, FQGNSA. Trimming removed 5 bases from V and 6 bases from J; junction bases left unmatched: 5. CDR3: CASSPDRGPDGYTF. The CDR3, as DNA: TGTGCCAGCAGCCCGGACAGGGGGCCAGATGGCTACACCTTC.

The chain recombines TRBV7-2 with TRBJ2-5; 8 positions match TRBD2. Germline-derived CDR1 and CDR2 are SGHTA and FQGNSA. This CDR3 comprises 17 residues. The junction had 13 bases not matched to a gene; V was cut back by 5 bases and J by 2 bases. Here the CDR3 DNA reads TGTGCCAGCAGCAATGGATATCCGGGAGGGAGACAAGAGACCCAGTACTTC. Translated, it gives CASSNGYPGGRQETQYF.

This chain joins TRBV6-1 and TRBJ1-1, with D possibly being TRBD1 (5 bases). Germline V CDR1 and CDR2: MNHNS, SASEGT. The ends were cut back, 0 bases at V and 6 bases at J, with 20 bases in the middle. This CDR3 spans 17 amino acids. CDR3 region: CASSEAPTLRAGAEAFF. The CDR3 coding sequence is TGTGCCAGCAGTGAAGCACCCACCCTCAGGGCGGGGGCTGAAGCTTTCTTT.

This clone was counted many times. This chain joins TRBV5-1 and TRBJ1-1; 7 nucleotides match TRBD1. CDR1 and CDR2 from the germline V gene are SGHRS and YFSETQ. CDR3 size: 17 residues. Trimming took 0 bases from V and 1 from J; bases not matched to a gene: 9. CDR3 amino acids: CASSLGQGEGGNTEAFF. CDR3 DNA: TGCGCCAGCAGCTTGGGTCAGGGGGAGGGAGGGAACACTGAAGCTTTCTTT.

CDR3 DNA sequence: TGTGCCTGGAGTGCGGGCAGGGGGCTGGGGGAAAAACTGTTTTTT. Its translation is CAWSAGRGLGEKLFF. The rearrangement uses TRBV30 and TRBJ1-4; TRBD1 aligns across 8 bases. Germline CDR1 GTSNPN, CDR2 SVGIG (reference sequence). The CDR3 has 15 residues. V lost 1 base, J lost 8 bases, and 9 bases stayed unmatched.

This rearrangement joins TRBV10-3 to TRBJ2-2; tentatively, D is TRBD1 (5 bases). CDR3 length: 15 residues. Trimming took off 2 bases at V and 5 bases at J, with 12 bases between the two ends. Germline CDR1 and CDR2: ENHRY and SYGVKD. The CDR3 sequence is CAISERGTETGELFF. The DNA of the CDR3 is TGTGCCATCAGTGAGAGGGGCACCGAGACCGGGGAGCTGTTTTTT.